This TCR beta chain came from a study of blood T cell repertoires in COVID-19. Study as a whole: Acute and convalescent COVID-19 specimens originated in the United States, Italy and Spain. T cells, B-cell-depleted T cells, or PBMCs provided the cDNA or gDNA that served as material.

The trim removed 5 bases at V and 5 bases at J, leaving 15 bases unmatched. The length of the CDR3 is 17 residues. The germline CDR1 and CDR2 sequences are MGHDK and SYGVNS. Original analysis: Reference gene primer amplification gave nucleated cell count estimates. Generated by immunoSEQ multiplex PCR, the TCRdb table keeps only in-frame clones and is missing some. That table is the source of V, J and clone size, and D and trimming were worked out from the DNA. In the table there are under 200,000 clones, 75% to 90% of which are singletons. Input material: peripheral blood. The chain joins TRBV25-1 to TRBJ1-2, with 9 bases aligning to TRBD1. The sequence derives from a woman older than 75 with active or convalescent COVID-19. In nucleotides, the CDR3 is TGTGCCAGCAGTTCAGGGGGGACAGGGTATTCAAATTATGGCTACACCTTC. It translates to CASSSGGTGYSNYGYTF.